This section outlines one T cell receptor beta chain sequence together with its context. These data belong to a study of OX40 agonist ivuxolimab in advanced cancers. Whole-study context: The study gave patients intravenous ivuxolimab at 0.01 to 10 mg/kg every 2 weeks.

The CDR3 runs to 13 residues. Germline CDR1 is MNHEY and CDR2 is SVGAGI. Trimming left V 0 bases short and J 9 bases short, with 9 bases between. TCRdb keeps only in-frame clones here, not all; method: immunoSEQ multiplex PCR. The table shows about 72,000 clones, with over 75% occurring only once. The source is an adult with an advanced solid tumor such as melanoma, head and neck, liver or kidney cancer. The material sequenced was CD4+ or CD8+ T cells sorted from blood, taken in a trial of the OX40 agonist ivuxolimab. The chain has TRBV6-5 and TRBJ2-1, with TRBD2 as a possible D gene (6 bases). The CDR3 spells CASSYSTRGEQFF. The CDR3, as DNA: TGTGCCAGCAGTTACTCGACGCGGGGTGAGCAGTTCTTC.